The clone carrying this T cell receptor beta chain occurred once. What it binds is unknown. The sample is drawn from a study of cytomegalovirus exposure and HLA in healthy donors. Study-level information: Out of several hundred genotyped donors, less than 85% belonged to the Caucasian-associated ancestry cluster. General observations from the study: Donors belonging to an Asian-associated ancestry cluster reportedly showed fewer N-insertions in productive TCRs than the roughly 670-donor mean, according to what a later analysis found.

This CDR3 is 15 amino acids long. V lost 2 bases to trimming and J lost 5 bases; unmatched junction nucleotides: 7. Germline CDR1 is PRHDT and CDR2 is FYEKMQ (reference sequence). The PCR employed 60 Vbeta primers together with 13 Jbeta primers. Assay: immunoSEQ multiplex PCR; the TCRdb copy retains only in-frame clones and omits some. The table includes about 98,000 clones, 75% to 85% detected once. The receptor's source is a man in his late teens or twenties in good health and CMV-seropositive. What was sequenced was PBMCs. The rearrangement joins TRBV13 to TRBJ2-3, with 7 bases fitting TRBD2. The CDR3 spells CASSLSGRVVDTQYF. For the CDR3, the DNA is TGTGCCAGCAGCTTATCAGGGAGGGTGGTAGATACGCAGTATTTT.